This T cell receptor beta chain was observed in a study of yellow fever vaccine responses in identical twins. Study findings and constraints: Reports say the vaccine T cell response in twins looked partly convergent and partly personalized.

This CDR3 is 12 amino acids long. Germline CDR1 and CDR2: LGHDT and YNNKEL (reference sequence). The V end was cut by 5 bases, the J end by 1 base, with 5 bases between. Using its own MiXCR run on the RT-PCR reads, TCRdb lists one record per CDR3 protein. The profile shows about 14,000 distinct CDR3 sequences, approximately 84% of them singletons. With respect to this clonotype: Its antigen is not known.

This TCR was sampled from a woman aged 18-35 years who received the yellow fever vaccine. The specimen comprised T cells from blood (PBMCs), unsorted or a sorted subset (not recorded which), sampled before or after yellow fever vaccination (not recorded which). V and J are TRBV3-1 and TRBJ1-1; unclear D gene. The CDR3, as DNA: TGTGCCAGCAGCGGCGCGAACACTGAAGCTTTCTTT. It is translated as CASSGANTEAFF.